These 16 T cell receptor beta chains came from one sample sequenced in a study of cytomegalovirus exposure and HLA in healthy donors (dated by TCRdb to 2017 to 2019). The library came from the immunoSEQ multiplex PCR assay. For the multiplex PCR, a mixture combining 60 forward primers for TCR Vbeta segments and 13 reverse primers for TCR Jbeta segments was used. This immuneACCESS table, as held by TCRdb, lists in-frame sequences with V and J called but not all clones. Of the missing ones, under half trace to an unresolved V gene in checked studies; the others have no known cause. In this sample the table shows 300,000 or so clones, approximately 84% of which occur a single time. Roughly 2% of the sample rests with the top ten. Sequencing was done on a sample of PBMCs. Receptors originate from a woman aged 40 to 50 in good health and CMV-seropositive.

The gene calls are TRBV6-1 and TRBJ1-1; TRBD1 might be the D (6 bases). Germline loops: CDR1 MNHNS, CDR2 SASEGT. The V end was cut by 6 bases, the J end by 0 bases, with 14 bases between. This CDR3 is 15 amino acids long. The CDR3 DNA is TGTGCCAGCAGCCTCCAACAGGGTGTGAACACTGAAGCTTTCTTT. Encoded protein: CASSLQQGVNTEAFF.

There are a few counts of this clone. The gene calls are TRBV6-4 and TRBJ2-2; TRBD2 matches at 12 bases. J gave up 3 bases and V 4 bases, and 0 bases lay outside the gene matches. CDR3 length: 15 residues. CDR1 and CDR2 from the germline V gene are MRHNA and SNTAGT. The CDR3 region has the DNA TGTGCCAGCAGTGGGACTAGCGGGGACACCGGGGAGCTGTTTTTT. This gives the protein CASSGTSGDTGELFF.

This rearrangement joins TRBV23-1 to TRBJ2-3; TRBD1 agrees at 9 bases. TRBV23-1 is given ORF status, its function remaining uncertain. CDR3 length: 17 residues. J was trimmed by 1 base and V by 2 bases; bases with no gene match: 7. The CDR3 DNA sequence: TGCGCCAGCAGTCAACAGACCCGGACAGGGGGCACAGATACGCAGTATTTT. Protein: CASSQQTRTGGTDTQYF.

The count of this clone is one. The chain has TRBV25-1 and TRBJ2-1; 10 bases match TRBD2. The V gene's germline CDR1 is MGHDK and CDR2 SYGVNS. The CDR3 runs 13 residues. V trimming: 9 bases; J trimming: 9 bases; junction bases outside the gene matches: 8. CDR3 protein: CASEREGGSEQFF. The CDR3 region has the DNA TGTGCCAGTGAGCGGGAGGGAGGAAGTGAGCAGTTCTTC.

CDR3 sequence (DNA): TGCGCCAGCAGCTTGGCCTTTGTTGGCTACACCTTC. Protein: CASSLAFVGYTF. V usage is TRBV5-1 and J usage is TRBJ1-2; D uncertain. Trimming shortened V by 0 bases and J by 7 bases, and 7 bases separated the two germline ends. Germline CDR1 reads SGHRS; CDR2 reads YFSETQ. The CDR3 is made up of 12 amino acids.

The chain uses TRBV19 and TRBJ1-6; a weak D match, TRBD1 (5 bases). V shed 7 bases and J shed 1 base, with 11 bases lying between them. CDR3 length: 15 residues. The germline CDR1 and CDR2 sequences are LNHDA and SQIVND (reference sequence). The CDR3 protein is CASTTVRSYNSPLHF. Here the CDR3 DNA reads TGTGCCAGTACGACAGTAAGGTCCTATAATTCACCCCTCCACTTT.

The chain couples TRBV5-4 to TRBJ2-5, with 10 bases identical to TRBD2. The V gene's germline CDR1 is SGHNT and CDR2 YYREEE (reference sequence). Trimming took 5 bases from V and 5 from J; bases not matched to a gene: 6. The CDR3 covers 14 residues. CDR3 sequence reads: CASSPSGRVETQYF. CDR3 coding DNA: TGTGCCAGCAGTCCCAGCGGGAGGGTTGAGACCCAGTACTTC.

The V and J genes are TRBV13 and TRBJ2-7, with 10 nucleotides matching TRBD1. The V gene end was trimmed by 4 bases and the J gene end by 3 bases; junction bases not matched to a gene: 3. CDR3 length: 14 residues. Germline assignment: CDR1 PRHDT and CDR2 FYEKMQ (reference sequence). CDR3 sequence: CASSSGTGDYEQYF. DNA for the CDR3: TGTGCCAGCAGCTCCGGGACAGGGGACTACGAGCAGTACTTC.

The CDR3 protein is CASSVGLAGVETQYF. CDR3 DNA sequence: TGTGCCAGCAGCGTAGGACTAGCGGGAGTAGAGACCCAGTACTTC. V usage is TRBV9 and J usage is TRBJ2-5; 12 nucleotides line up with TRBD2. V was clipped by 0 bases and J by 4 bases; unmatched bases: 1. CDR1 is SGDLS and CDR2 is YYNGEE in the germline V gene. The CDR3 is made up of 15 amino acids.

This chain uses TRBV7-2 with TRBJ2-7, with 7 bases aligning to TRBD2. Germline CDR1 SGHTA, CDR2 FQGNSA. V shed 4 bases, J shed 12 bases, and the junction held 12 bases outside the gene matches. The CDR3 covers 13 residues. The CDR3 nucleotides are TGTGCCAGCAGCTATTCGGGAGGAGCTGAGGGGTACTTC. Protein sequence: CASSYSGGAEGYF.

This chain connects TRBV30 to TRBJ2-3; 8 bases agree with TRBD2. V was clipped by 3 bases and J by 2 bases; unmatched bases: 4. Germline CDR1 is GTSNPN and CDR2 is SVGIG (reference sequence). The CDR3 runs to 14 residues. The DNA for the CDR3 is TGTGCCTGGAGAAGCGGGGGACCCACAGATACGCAGTATTTT. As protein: CAWRSGGPTDTQYF.

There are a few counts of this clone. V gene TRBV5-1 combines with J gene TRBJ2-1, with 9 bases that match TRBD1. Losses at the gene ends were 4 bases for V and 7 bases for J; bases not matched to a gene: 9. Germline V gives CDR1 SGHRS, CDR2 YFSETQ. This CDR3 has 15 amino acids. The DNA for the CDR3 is TGCGCCAGCAGCCCAGGGACAGGGATGGTTAATGAGCAGTTCTTC. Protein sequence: CASSPGTGMVNEQFF.

This CDR3 reads CAWSGVPPGGQYF. CDR3 nucleotides: TGTGCCTGGAGTGGAGTTCCCCCAGGGGGGCAGTACTTC. The rearrangement joins TRBV30 to TRBJ2-7; 7 nucleotides agree with TRBD1. The CDR3 length is 13 residues. V shed 1 base and J 9 bases; nucleotides not matched to a gene: 9. Germline V gene data show CDR1 as GTSNPN and CDR2 as SVGIG (reference sequence).

The CDR3 protein is CASIPTGGTRPGELFF. DNA of the CDR3: TGTGCCAGCATCCCAACAGGGGGTACCCGCCCGGGGGAGCTGTTTTTT. The chain recombines TRBV11-2 with TRBJ2-2, with 8 nucleotides matching TRBD1. CDR1 is SGHAT, CDR2 FQNNGV, per germline. The CDR3 has 16 amino acids. V lost 7 bases, J lost 8 bases, and 15 bases stayed unmatched.

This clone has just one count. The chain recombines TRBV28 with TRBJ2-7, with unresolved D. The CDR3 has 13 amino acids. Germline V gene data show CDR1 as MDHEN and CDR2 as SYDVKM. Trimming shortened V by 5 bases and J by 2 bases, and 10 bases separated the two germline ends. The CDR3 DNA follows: TGTGCCAGCAGTCCTTTTGGCCCCTACGAGCAGTACTTC. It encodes CASSPFGPYEQYF.

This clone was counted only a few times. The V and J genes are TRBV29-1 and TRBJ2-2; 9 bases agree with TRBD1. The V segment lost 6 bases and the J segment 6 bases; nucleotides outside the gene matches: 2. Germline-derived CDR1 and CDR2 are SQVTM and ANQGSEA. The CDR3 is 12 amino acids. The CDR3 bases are TGCAGCGTGGGACAGGGAGCCGGGGAGCTGTTTTTT. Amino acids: CSVGQGAGELFF.